The 27 T cell receptor beta chains below come from one sample, sequenced in a study of blood T cell repertoires in COVID-19. Assay: immunoSEQ multiplex PCR; the TCRdb copy retains only in-frame clones and omits some. The repertoire includes 300,000 to 450,000 clones, approximately 80% of them detected once, and 0.85% to 1.2% sits in the top ten. The sample was peripheral blood. These receptors came from a human donor with acute or convalescent COVID-19. The donor label of this sample is uncertain.

The genes are TRBV9 and TRBJ2-7, with 7 bases matching TRBD1. This CDR3 comprises 14 residues. CDR1 SGDLS and CDR2 YYNGEE come from the germline V gene. V lost 4 bases, J lost 2 bases, and 6 bases stayed unmatched. CDR3 coding DNA: TGTGCCAGCAGCCCCCGGGACAGACCCTACGAGCAGTACTTC. It yields the protein CASSPRDRPYEQYF.

The chain couples TRBV5-5 to TRBJ2-7; D remains ambiguous. V was trimmed by 0 bases and J by 8 bases, leaving 6 bases between them. This CDR3 has 11 residues. Germline CDR1 SGHKS, CDR2 YYEKEE (reference sequence). The CDR3 loop reads CASSLVEKQYF. CDR3 sequence (DNA): TGTGCCAGCAGCTTGGTTGAGAAGCAGTACTTC.

V is TRBV18 and J is TRBJ2-7, with 7 nucleotides matching TRBD1. CDR1 KGHSH and CDR2 LQKENI come from the germline V gene. The CDR3 contains 17 residues. J gave up 3 bases and V 4 bases, and 15 bases lay outside the gene matches. CDR3 sequence: CASSLSYDRVHNYEQYF. CDR3 bases: TGTGCCAGCTCACTTTCTTATGACAGGGTTCATAACTACGAGCAGTACTTC.

The J gene is TRBJ2-1, the V gene TRBV10-3; 12 bases agree with TRBD2. The junction had 10 bases not matched to a gene; V was cut back by 5 bases and J by 8 bases. This CDR3 has 16 amino acids. Germline assignment: CDR1 ENHRY and CDR2 SYGVKD. DNA for the CDR3: TGTGCCATCAGTCCTGGGGTGGCTAGCGGGAGGGATGAGCAGTTCTTC. It specifies CAISPGVASGRDEQFF.

The V gene is TRBV2, the J gene TRBJ1-2, with D perhaps matching TRBD1 (6 bases). The V gene lost 5 bases and the J gene lost 7 bases, with 17 bases spanning the gap. Germline loops: CDR1 SNHLY, CDR2 FYNNEI. The CDR3 spans 14 residues. The CDR3 protein is CASSLDSAVGGYTF. The CDR3 region has the DNA TGTGCCAGCAGTCTGGACAGTGCGGTGGGTGGCTACACCTTC.

J is TRBJ1-4 and V is TRBV7-6; D gene ambiguous. The CDR3 covers 13 residues. The V end lost 2 bases, the J end lost 6 bases, and 7 bases lay between the germline ends. Germline V gene data show CDR1 as SGHVS and CDR2 as FNYEAQ. CDR3 protein: CASSLQIDEKLFF. The CDR3 DNA sequence: TGTGCCAGCAGCTTACAAATTGATGAAAAACTGTTTTTT.

The chain links TRBV7-8 to TRBJ2-2; D remains unclear. The germline CDR1 and CDR2 sequences are SGHVS and FQNEAQ. Trimming cost V 6 bases and J 7 bases, with 21 bases left between them. The CDR3 extends over 16 amino acids. This CDR3 is CASSHRPPVTGGELFF. The CDR3 DNA is TGTGCCAGCAGTCATAGGCCCCCCGTAACGGGCGGGGAGCTGTTTTTT.

This rearrangement joins TRBV3-1 (or the pseudogene TRBV3-2) to TRBJ1-1; D gene uncertain. CDR1 is LGHDT and CDR2 is YNNKEL in the germline V gene (reference sequence). The V and J ends lost 6 bases and 11 bases respectively, with 16 bases between them. This CDR3 comprises 12 residues. This CDR3 reads CASRPSGGGAFF. CDR3 sequence (DNA): TGTGCCAGCAGACCTTCCGGCGGCGGGGCTTTCTTT.

The chain employs TRBV7-2 and TRBJ2-6, with D possibly TRBD1 on 6 matching bases. This CDR3 contains 18 residues. V lost 5 bases and J 0 bases, leaving 17 bases between the germline ends. The germline gives CDR1 SGHTA, CDR2 FQGNSA. Here the CDR3 reads CASSLRGTTYSGANVLTF. The CDR3 DNA reads TGTGCCAGCAGCCTCCGAGGGACAACATACTCTGGGGCCAACGTCCTGACTTTC.

Only a few counts were recorded for this clone. V usage is TRBV25-1 and J usage is TRBJ1-3; 8 bases fit TRBD1. Looked up from germline, CDR1 is MGHDK and CDR2 is SYGVNS. This CDR3 comprises 12 residues. With 5 bases clipped from V and 8 bases from J, the junction kept 2 bases outside the gene matches. The CDR3, as DNA: TGTGCCAGCAGTCAACAGGGGGACACCATATATTTT. It is translated as CASSQQGDTIYF.

The chain recombines TRBV21-1 with TRBJ1-4; TRBD1 is taken as the D call from the table, unchecked against the DNA. TRBV21-1 is an annotated pseudogene. The CDR3 totals 19 residues. In DNA form, the CDR3 reads TGTGCCAGCAATGCCACGGGAGACAGGGGAGGGTGTAATCATGAAAAACTGTTTTTT. Amino acids: CASNATGDRGGCNHEKLFF.

This sequence joins TRBV6-1 and TRBJ1-4, with TRBD1 matching 7 bases. V shed 4 bases and J 7 bases; nucleotides not matched to a gene: 12. Germline CDR1 MNHNS, CDR2 SASEGT. The CDR3 length is 16 residues. The CDR3 is CASSASVGGLFEKLFF. In DNA form, the CDR3 reads TGTGCCAGCAGTGCTTCTGTAGGGGGCTTGTTTGAAAAACTGTTTTTT.

The rearrangement links TRBV6-5 to TRBJ2-6, with 10 bases identical to TRBD2. Per germline, CDR1 MNHEY and CDR2 SVGAGI. This CDR3 has 15 residues. Trimming took 6 bases from V and 4 from J; bases not matched to a gene: 3. CDR3 DNA sequence: TGTGCCAGCAGAAGCGGGGGGGCAGGGGCCAACGTCCTGACTTTC. This codes for CASRSGGAGANVLTF.

This chain links TRBV7-9 with TRBJ1-2; D call uncertain. The CDR3 runs to 12 residues. Germline V gives CDR1 SEHNR, CDR2 FQNEAQ (reference sequence). V was trimmed by 1 base and J by 5 bases, leaving 5 bases between them. CDR3 amino acids: CASSLETYGYTF. CDR3 DNA sequence: TGTGCCAGCAGCTTAGAGACTTATGGCTACACCTTC. Full variable domain (remainder filled in from reference TRBV7-9 and TRBJ1-2): DTGVSQNPRHKITKRGQNVTFRCDPISEHNRLYWYRQTLGQGPEFLTYFQNEAQLEKSRLLSDRFSAERPKGSFSTLEIQRTEQGDSAMYLCASSLETYGYTFGSGTRLTVV.

The J gene is TRBJ1-4, the V gene TRBV6-2 or TRBV6-3; 7 bases fit TRBD1. V lost 5 bases to trimming and J lost 0 bases; unmatched junction nucleotides: 9. Germline CDR1 reads MNHEY; CDR2 reads SVGEGT. The CDR3 extends over 17 amino acids. The CDR3, as DNA: TGTGCCAGCAGTCCCGGGACCCAGGGGGCAACTAATGAAAAACTGTTTTTT. Protein sequence: CASSPGTQGATNEKLFF.

The rearrangement links TRBV6-5 to TRBJ1-1; a weak D match, TRBD1 (5 bases). The V and J ends lost 8 bases and 1 base respectively, with 14 bases between them. The CDR3 runs 14 residues. Germline lookup yields CDR1 MNHEY and CDR2 SVGAGI. The CDR3 region has the DNA TGTGCCAGCGGGAGGGGCAGGAGGAACACTGAAGCTTTCTTT. This translates into CASGRGRRNTEAFF.

J is TRBJ2-1 and V is TRBV2, with 7 positions matching TRBD2. The V and J ends lost 2 bases and 15 bases, in that order; junction bases with no gene match: 7. Looked up from germline, CDR1 is SNHLY and CDR2 is FYNNEI. The CDR3 runs 12 residues. The chain's CDR3 is CASSEIGGRGFF. The CDR3 bases are TGTGCCAGCAGTGAAATCGGCGGGAGAGGGTTCTTC.

The rearrangement uses TRBV5-8 and TRBJ2-7; a possible D gene is TRBD2 (6 bases). The V end lost 2 bases, the J end lost 5 bases, and 20 bases lay between the germline ends. The CDR3 extends over 16 amino acids. Germline CDR1 is SGHTS and CDR2 is YDEGEE. CDR3 DNA sequence: TGTGCCAGCAGCTTCGGCCACGGGACTCCTCTCCACGAGCAGTACTTC. It yields the protein CASSFGHGTPLHEQYF.

The rearrangement links TRBV5-1 to TRBJ1-1; 7 positions agree with TRBD1. CDR3 length: 15 residues. Germline CDR1 and CDR2: SGHRS and YFSETQ. The trim removed 6 bases at V and 5 bases at J, leaving 13 bases unmatched. The CDR3 is CASNSERGLGTEAFF. In DNA, the CDR3 is TGCGCCAGCAACTCCGAAAGGGGGCTGGGGACTGAAGCTTTCTTT.

V is TRBV5-1 and J is TRBJ2-3; 10 bases line up with TRBD2. From germline, CDR1 is SGHRS and CDR2 YFSETQ. The CDR3 spans 17 residues. J gave up 2 bases and V 0 bases, and 6 bases lay outside the gene matches. The CDR3 DNA sequence: TGCGCCAGCAGCTTGGCAATCACTAGCGGGGTCACAGATACGCAGTATTTT. It codes for CASSLAITSGVTDTQYF.

This clone was seen only a few times. This chain connects TRBV21-1 to TRBJ1-1; the tabulated D call, TRBD1, remains unverified against the DNA. TRBV21-1 is a documented pseudogene. The CDR3 is 17 amino acids. CDR3 sequence: CASSTHRGPGGDTEAFF. The DNA of the CDR3 is TGTGCCAGCAGCACCCACAGGGGGCCCGGGGGGGACACTGAAGCTTTCTTT.

This clone was observed once. The genes are TRBV6-1 and TRBJ1-3, with D hard to call. The germline V and J ends were trimmed by 0 bases and 6 bases, with 6 bases remaining between them. This CDR3 comprises 13 residues. Germline V lookup: CDR1 MNHNS, CDR2 SASEGT. The CDR3 DNA sequence: TGTGCCAGCAGTGAAGCGCGCGTAAACACCATATATTTT. Protein sequence: CASSEARVNTIYF.

CDR3 sequence reads: CSVSSTLKGSQPGNTIYF. The CDR3 DNA is TGCAGCGTATCCAGCACGCTAAAGGGGTCCCAGCCTGGAAACACCATATATTTT. The rearrangement joins TRBV29-1 to TRBJ1-3; tentatively, D is TRBD1 (5 bases). There are 18 residues in the CDR3. V shed 6 bases and J shed 2 bases, with 26 bases lying between them. CDR1 and CDR2 from the germline V gene are SQVTM and ANQGSEA.

This clone appeared a single time. CDR3 amino acids: CASSQPVVAGGPGEQFF. The DNA of the CDR3 is TGTGCCAGCAGCCAGCCAGTCGTGGCGGGAGGGCCGGGTGAGCAGTTCTTC. The chain has TRBV3-1 (or the pseudogene TRBV3-2) and TRBJ2-1; 9 bases fit TRBD2. J was trimmed by 9 bases and V by 3 bases; bases with no gene match: 15. The CDR3 sequence is 17 residues long. Germline CDR1 is LGHDT and CDR2 is YNNKEL (reference sequence).

The chain combines TRBV10-1 with TRBJ1-1, with D perhaps matching TRBD1 (5 bases). Germline assignment: CDR1 WNHNN and CDR2 SYGVQD (reference sequence). This CDR3 has 12 residues. The germline V and J ends were trimmed by 0 bases and 12 bases, with 11 bases remaining between them. The CDR3 sequence is CASSESGGVPFF. As DNA, the CDR3 is TGCGCCAGCAGTGAGTCCGGGGGAGTACCTTTCTTT.

The V call is TRBV11-2, the J call TRBJ1-5, with 8 bases fitting TRBD1. The CDR3 has 14 amino acids. The germline V gene has CDR1 SGHAT and CDR2 FQNNGV. The trim removed 4 bases at V and 2 bases at J, leaving 1 base unmatched. CDR3 loop: CASSSTGGNQPQHF. The CDR3 bases are TGTGCCAGCAGCTCGACAGGGGGCAATCAGCCCCAGCATTTT.

DNA of the CDR3: TGTGCCAGCAGTCGAACAGGGGTTCAGCCCCAGCATTTT. Translated: CASSRTGVQPQHF. The chain couples TRBV12-3 or TRBV12-4 to TRBJ1-5; 7 nucleotides agree with TRBD1. This CDR3 has 13 amino acids. The V gene end was trimmed by 5 bases and the J gene end by 6 bases; junction bases not matched to a gene: 4.